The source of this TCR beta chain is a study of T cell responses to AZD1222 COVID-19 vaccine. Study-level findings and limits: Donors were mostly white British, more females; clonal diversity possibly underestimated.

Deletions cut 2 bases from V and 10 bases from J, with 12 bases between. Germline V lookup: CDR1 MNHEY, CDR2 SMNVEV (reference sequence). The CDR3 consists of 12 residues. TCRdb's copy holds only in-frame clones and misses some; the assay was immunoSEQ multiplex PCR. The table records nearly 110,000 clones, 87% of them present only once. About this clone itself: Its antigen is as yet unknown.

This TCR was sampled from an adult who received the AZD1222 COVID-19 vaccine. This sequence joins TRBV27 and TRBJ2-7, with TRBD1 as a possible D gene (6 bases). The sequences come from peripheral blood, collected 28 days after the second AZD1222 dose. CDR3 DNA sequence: TGTGCCAGCAGTTTAGACAGGAGGAGACAGTACTTC. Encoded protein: CASSLDRRRQYF.